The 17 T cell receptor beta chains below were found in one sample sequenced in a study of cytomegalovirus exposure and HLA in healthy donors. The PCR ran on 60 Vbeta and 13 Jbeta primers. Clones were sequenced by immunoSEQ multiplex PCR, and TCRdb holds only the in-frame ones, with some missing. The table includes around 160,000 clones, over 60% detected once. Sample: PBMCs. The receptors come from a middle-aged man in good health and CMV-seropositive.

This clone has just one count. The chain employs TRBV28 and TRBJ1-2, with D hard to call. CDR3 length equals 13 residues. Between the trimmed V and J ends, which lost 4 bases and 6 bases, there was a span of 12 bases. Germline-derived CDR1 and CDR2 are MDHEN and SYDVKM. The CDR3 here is CASSSTETHGYTF. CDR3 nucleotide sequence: TGTGCCAGCAGTTCTACAGAGACCCATGGCTACACCTTC.

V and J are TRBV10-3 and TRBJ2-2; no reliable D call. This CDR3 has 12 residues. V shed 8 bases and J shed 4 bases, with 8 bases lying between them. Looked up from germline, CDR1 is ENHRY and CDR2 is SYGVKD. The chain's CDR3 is CAIDPGTGELFF. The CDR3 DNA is TGTGCCATCGACCCGGGCACCGGGGAGCTGTTTTTT.

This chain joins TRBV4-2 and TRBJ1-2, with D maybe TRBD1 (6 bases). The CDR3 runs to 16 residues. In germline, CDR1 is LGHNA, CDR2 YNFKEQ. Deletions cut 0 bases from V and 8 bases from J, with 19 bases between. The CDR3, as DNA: TGTGCCAGCAGCCAAGATCGGTTAGCAGGGGTCCGGGGCTACACCTTC. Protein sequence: CASSQDRLAGVRGYTF.

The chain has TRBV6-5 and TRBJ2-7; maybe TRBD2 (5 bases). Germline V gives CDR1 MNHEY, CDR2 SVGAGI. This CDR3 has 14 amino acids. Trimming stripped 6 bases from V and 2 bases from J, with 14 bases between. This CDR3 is CASSPGGQPYEQYF. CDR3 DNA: TGTGCCAGCAGCCCAGGCGGGCAGCCCTACGAGCAGTACTTC.

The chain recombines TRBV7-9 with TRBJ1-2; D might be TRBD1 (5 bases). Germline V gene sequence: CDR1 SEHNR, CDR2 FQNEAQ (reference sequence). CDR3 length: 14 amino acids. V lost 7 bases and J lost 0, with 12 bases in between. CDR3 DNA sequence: TGTGCCAGCACCTACCAGGGATCTAACTATGGCTACACCTTC. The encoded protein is CASTYQGSNYGYTF.

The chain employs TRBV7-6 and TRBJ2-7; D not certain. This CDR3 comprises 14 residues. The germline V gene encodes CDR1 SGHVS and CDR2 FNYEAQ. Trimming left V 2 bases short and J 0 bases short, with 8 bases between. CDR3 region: CASSLSVSSYEQYF. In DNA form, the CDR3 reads TGTGCCAGCAGCTTATCTGTTTCCTCCTACGAGCAGTACTTC. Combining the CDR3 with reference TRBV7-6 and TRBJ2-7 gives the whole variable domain GAGVSQSPRYKVTKRGQDVALRCDPISGHVSLYWYRQALGQGPEFLTYFNYEAQQDKSGLPNDRFSAERPEGSISTLTIQRTEQRDSAMYRCASSLSVSSYEQYFGPGTRLTVT.

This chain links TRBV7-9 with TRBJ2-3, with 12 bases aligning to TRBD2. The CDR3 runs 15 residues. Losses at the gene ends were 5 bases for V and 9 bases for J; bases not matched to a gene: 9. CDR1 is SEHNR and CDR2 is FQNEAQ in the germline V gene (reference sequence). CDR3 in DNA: TGTGCCAGCAGCCGGACTAGCGGGGCGCTGGAGACGCAGTATTTT. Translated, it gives CASSRTSGALETQYF.

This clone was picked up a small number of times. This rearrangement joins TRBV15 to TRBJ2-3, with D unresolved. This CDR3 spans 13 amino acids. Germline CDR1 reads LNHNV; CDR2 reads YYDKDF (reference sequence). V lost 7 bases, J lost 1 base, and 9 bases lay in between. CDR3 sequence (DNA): TGTGCCACCAAGCCAGGCGGCACAGATACGCAGTATTTT. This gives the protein CATKPGGTDTQYF.

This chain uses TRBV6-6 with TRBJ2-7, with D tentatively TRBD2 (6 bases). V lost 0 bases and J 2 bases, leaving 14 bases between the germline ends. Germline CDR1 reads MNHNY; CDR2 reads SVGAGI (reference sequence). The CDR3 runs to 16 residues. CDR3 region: CASSYSDPGDPYEQYF. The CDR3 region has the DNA TGTGCCAGCAGTTACTCCGACCCGGGAGACCCCTACGAGCAGTACTTC.

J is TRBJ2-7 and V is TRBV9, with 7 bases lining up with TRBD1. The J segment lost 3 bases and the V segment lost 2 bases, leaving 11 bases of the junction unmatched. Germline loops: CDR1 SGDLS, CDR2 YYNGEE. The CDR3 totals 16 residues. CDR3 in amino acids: CASSVGPAQGNYEQYF. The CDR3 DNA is TGTGCCAGCAGCGTTGGCCCCGCACAGGGGAACTACGAGCAGTACTTC.

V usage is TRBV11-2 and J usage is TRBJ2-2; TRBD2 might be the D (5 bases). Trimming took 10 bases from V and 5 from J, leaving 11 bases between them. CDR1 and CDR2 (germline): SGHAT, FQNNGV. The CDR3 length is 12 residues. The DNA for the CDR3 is TGTGCCACTCTTACTAGGACCGGGGAGCTGTTTTTT. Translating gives CATLTRTGELFF.

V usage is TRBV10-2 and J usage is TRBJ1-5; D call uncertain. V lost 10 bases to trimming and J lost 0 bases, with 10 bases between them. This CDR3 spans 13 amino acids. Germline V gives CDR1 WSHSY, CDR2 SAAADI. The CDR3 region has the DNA TGCGCCACCATGGACTATAGCAATCAGCCCCAGCATTTT. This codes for CATMDYSNQPQHF.

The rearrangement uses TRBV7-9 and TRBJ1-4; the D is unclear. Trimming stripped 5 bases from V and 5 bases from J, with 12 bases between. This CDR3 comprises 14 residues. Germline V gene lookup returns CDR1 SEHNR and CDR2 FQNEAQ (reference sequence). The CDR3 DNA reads TGTGCCAGCAGCCCTTACAGTCGGAATGAAAAACTGTTTTTT. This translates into CASSPYSRNEKLFF. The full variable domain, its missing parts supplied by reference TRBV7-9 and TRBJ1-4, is DTGVSQNPRHKITKRGQNVTFRCDPISEHNRLYWYRQTLGQGPEFLTYFQNEAQLEKSRLLSDRFSAERPKGSFSTLEIQRTEQGDSAMYLCASSPYSRNEKLFFGSGTQLSVL.

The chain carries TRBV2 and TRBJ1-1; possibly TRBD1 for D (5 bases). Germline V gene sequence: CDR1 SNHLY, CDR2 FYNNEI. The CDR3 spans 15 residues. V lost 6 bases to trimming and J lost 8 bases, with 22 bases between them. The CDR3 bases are TGTGCCAGCAGCCCCCGAAGGGGAATCCCCGCCGAAGCTTTCTTT. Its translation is CASSPRRGIPAEAFF.

The CDR3 spells CATTLGSGSYNEQFF. CDR3 sequence (DNA): TGTGCCACCACCCTCGGGAGCGGGAGTTACAATGAGCAGTTCTTC. The chain couples TRBV28 to TRBJ2-1; 8 bases fit TRBD2. The CDR3 contains 15 residues. The germline V gene has CDR1 MDHEN and CDR2 SYDVKM. The J segment lost 4 bases and the V segment lost 10 bases, leaving 12 bases of the junction unmatched.

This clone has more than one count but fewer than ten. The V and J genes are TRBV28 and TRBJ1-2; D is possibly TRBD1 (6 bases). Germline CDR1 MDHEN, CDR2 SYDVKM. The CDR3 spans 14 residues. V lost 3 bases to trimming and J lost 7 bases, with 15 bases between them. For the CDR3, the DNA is TGTGCCAGCAGTTTGGCCCAGGGGCTGGGTGGCTACACCTTC. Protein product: CASSLAQGLGGYTF.

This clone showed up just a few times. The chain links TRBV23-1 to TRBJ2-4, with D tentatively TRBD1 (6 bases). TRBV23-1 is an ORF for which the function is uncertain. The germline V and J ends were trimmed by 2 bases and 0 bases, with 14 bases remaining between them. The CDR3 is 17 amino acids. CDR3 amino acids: CASSQLGTPIAKNIQYF. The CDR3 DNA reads TGCGCCAGCAGTCAACTTGGGACACCCATAGCCAAAAACATTCAGTACTTC.